A selection of T cell receptor beta chains follows, all from one sample in a study of T cell responses to AZD1222 COVID-19 vaccine. Some clones are missing from TCRdb's copy, which holds only in-frame ones; the method was immunoSEQ multiplex PCR. The sample contains 90,000 to 100,000 clones, roughly 90% of which appear only once. The sample here was peripheral blood, taken 28 days after the second AZD1222 dose. The receptors shown here come from an adult who received the AZD1222 COVID-19 vaccine. Both conserved end residues are part of each CDR3. A D gene is named only where the DNA matches it firmly. Only some rows state a clone size, as once, few, many or a class for expanded clones.

J gene	clone size	V gene	D gene	CDR3 protein	CDR3 DNA
TRBJ2-1	medium-sized	TRBV11-2	-	CARHNEQFF	TGTGCCAGGCACAATGAGCAGTTCTTC
TRBJ2-1	-	TRBV13	-	CASSSNAYEQFF	TGTGCCAGCAGTTCAAACGCTTATGAGCAGTTCTTC
TRBJ2-7	-	TRBV5-5	-	CASSLYSDLEQYF	TGTGCCAGCAGCTTGTATTCAGATCTCGAGCAGTACTTC
TRBJ1-1	-	TRBV11-3	-	CASSLEGVSDTEAFF	TGTGCCAGCAGCTTAGAGGGGGTCTCGGACACTGAAGCTTTCTTT
TRBJ2-7	-	TRBV18	-	CASSPVTSEREQYF	TGTGCCAGCTCACCAGTGACTTCGGAACGCGAGCAGTACTTC
TRBJ1-2	-	TRBV28	-	CASSTLPENYGYTF	TGTGCCAGCAGTACGCTCCCAGAGAACTATGGCTACACCTTC
TRBJ2-1	-	TRBV27	-	CASSQTLWGADEQFF	TGTGCCAGCAGCCAGACATTATGGGGTGCGGATGAGCAGTTCTTC
TRBJ2-3	-	TRBV19	-	CASRSSAVTKTDTQYF	TGTGCCAGTAGAAGTTCGGCTGTGACGAAGACAGATACGCAGTATTTT
TRBJ2-1	few	TRBV19	-	CASSIRTKYNEQFF	TGTGCCAGTAGTATCCGGACAAAATACAATGAGCAGTTCTTC
TRBJ2-7	-	TRBV27	-	CASSLRTESYEQYF	TGTGCCAGCAGTTTAAGGACAGAGAGTTACGAGCAGTACTTC
TRBJ1-2	-	TRBV7-9	-	CASSLDGGPYGYTF	TGTGCCAGCAGCTTAGATGGGGGGCCCTATGGCTACACCTTC
TRBJ1-5	-	TRBV19	-	CASRPPGGALNQPQHF	TGTGCCAGTAGACCCCCCGGAGGAGCCCTCAATCAGCCCCAGCATTTT
TRBJ2-7	-	TRBV29-1	-	CSVEGGGGSEQYF	TGCAGCGTTGAAGGGGGAGGGGGCTCCGAGCAGTACTTC
TRBJ1-1	-	TRBV4-1	-	CASSPPRNTEAFF	TGCGCCAGCAGCCCCCCCAGGAACACTGAAGCTTTCTTT
TRBJ1-2	-	TRBV7-9	TRBD1	CASSLSQQGGNYGYTF	TGTGCCAGCAGCTTATCACAACAGGGGGGAAACTATGGCTACACCTTC
TRBJ1-2	-	TRBV6-2/TRBV6-3	-	CASSPVVELANYGYTF	TGTGCCAGCAGTCCCGTGGTTGAGTTAGCTAACTATGGCTACACCTTC
TRBJ1-2	-	TRBV4-3	TRBD1	CASSQFTGGQVGYTF	TGCGCCAGCAGCCAATTTACAGGGGGCCAGGTTGGCTACACCTTC
TRBJ1-2	once	TRBV13	-	CASSYRSSGERSYGYTF	TGTGCCAGCAGCTACCGATCTTCAGGGGAGAGAAGCTATGGCTACACCTTC
TRBJ2-7	few	TRBV5-1	-	CASSLLSSEGEQYF	TGCGCCAGCAGCCTGTTGAGCTCGGAGGGAGAGCAGTACTTC
TRBJ2-3	-	TRBV6-5	-	CASSYSFREVTDTQYF	TGTGCCAGCAGTTACTCGTTTAGGGAGGTTACAGATACGCAGTATTTT
TRBJ1-3	-	TRBV19	-	CASSPPQGTSGNTIYF	TGTGCCAGTAGCCCCCCTCAGGGAACTTCTGGAAACACCATATATTTT
TRBJ1-1	-	TRBV6-5	-	CASRIVKANTEAFF	TGTGCCAGCAGGATAGTAAAAGCGAACACTGAAGCTTTCTTT
TRBJ1-1	once	TRBV29-1	-	CSVRVGGEAFF	TGCAGCGTCCGCGTGGGGGGTGAAGCTTTCTTT
TRBJ2-7	-	TRBV11-2	TRBD1	CASSSGTGGYEQYF	TGTGCCAGCAGCTCGGGGACAGGGGGCTACGAGCAGTACTTC
TRBJ2-2	-	TRBV7-2	-	CASSPGLQGRTGELFF	TGTGCCAGCAGCCCCGGTCTACAGGGTAGGACCGGGGAGCTGTTTTTT
TRBJ1-2	-	TRBV5-1	TRBD1	CASSPRGTVANYGYTF	TGCGCCAGCAGCCCTAGGGGGACAGTAGCTAACTATGGCTACACCTTC
TRBJ2-3	-	TRBV5-1	-	CASSLERRTDTQYF	TGCGCCAGCAGCTTGGAGCGACGCACAGATACGCAGTATTTT
TRBJ2-2	once	TRBV24-1	TRBD1	CATSDSRGPGQGKAGELFF	TGTGCCACCAGTGATTCCCGGGGTCCGGGACAGGGAAAGGCCGGGGAGCTGTTTTTT
TRBJ2-1	-	TRBV6-4	-	CASSDNYENEQFF	TGTGCCAGCAGTGACAATTACGAGAATGAGCAGTTCTTC